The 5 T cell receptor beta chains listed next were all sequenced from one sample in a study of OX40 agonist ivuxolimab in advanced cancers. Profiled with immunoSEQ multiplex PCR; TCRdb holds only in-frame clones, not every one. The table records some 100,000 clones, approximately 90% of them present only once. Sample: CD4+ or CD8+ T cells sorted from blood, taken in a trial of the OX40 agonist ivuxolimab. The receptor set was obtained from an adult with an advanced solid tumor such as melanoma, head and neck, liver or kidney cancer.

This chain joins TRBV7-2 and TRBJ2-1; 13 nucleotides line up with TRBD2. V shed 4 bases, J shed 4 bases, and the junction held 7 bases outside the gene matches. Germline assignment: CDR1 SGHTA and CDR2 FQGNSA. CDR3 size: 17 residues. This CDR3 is CASSSRGLAGEYNEQFF. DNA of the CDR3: TGTGCCAGCAGCTCTCGCGGACTAGCGGGAGAATACAATGAGCAGTTCTTC.

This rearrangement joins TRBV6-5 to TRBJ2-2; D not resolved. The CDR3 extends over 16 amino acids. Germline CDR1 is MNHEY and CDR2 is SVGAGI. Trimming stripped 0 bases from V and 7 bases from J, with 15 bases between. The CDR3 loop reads CASSYSKRPHNGELFF. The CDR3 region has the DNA TGTGCCAGCAGTTACTCGAAGCGACCCCATAACGGGGAGCTGTTTTTT.

The CDR3 DNA sequence: TGTGCTACCAGGGGGGAGGGCCGTCACGAGCAGTACTTC. Its protein is CATRGEGRHEQYF. This chain uses TRBV6-5 with TRBJ2-7; the D call may be TRBD1 or TRBD2 (7 bases each). From germline, CDR1 is MNHEY and CDR2 SVGAGI. This CDR3 is 13 amino acids long.

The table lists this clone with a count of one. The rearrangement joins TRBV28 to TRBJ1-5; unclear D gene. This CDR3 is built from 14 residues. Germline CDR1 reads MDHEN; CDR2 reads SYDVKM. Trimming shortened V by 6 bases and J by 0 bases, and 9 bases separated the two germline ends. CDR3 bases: TGTGCCAGCAGATCCGGGATTAGCAATCAGCCCCAGCATTTT. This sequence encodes CASRSGISNQPQHF.

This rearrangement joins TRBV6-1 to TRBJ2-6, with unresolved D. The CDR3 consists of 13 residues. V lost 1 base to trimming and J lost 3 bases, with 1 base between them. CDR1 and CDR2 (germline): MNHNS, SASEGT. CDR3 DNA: TGTGCCAGCAGTGAAGTTGGGGCCAACGTCCTGACTTTC. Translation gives CASSEVGANVLTF.